The next 17 T cell receptor beta chains were all read from a single sample in a study of long-term antiretroviral therapy in people with HIV. Running of the v3.0 immunoSEQ assay took place at survey level. Libraries were prepared by immunoSEQ multiplex PCR; TCRdb keeps only in-frame clonotypes and omits some of them. The sample carries tens of thousands of clones, roughly 86% recorded once. The sample was unsorted PBMCs, taken 0.1 years before starting antiretroviral therapy. The receptors stem from a woman in her 50s with HIV.

V usage is TRBV6-1 and J usage is TRBJ1-1; a weak D match, TRBD1 (5 bases). The V and J ends lost 6 bases and 1 base respectively, with 12 bases between them. Germline V gene lookup returns CDR1 MNHNS and CDR2 SASEGT. CDR3 length equals 14 residues. For the CDR3, the DNA is TGTGCCAGCAGGGTTACCGGGGGGAACACTGAAGCTTTCTTT. Its translation is CASRVTGGNTEAFF.

This clone was seen only once. This chain uses TRBV27 with TRBJ1-2; D uncertain. Between the trimmed V and J ends, which lost 11 bases and 0 bases, there was a span of 13 bases. Germline-derived CDR1 and CDR2 are MNHEY and SMNVEV (reference sequence). This CDR3 has 13 amino acids. The CDR3 loop reads CAARGTANYGYTF. The CDR3 nucleotides are TGTGCCGCCCGGGGAACAGCTAACTATGGCTACACCTTC.

This clone was recorded a few times. The V and J genes are TRBV7-9 and TRBJ2-2; D ambiguous. This CDR3 contains 13 residues. In germline, CDR1 is SEHNR, CDR2 FQNEAQ (reference sequence). V lost 2 bases, J lost 7 bases, and 8 bases lay in between. CDR3 loop: CASSLTTIGELFF. CDR3 in DNA: TGTGCCAGCAGCTTAACGACAATCGGGGAGCTGTTTTTT.

The chain uses TRBV7-3 and TRBJ2-3; 7 bases align to TRBD2. Germline lookup yields CDR1 SGHTA and CDR2 FQGTGA. This CDR3 has 14 amino acids. After removal of 3 bases from V and 6 bases from J, the junction contained 6 bases not matched to a gene. The CDR3 DNA reads as TGTGCCAGCAGCTTTTCGGGAGGTCCCGATACGCAGTATTTT. This translates into CASSFSGGPDTQYF.

The gene calls are TRBV6-1 and TRBJ1-6; no reliable D call. The CDR3 extends over 14 amino acids. Germline CDR1 reads MNHNS; CDR2 reads SASEGT. V was pared by 3 bases and J by 7 bases, with 10 bases between. The DNA for the CDR3 is TGTGCCAGCAGTGAGGGTACAGAGAATTCACCCCTCCACTTT. Amino acids: CASSEGTENSPLHF.

This chain joins TRBV14 and TRBJ2-1; TRBD1 aligns across 9 bases. This CDR3 has 15 residues. V was clipped by 4 bases and J by 7 bases; unmatched bases: 8. Germline CDR1 and CDR2: SGHDN and FVKESK. The CDR3 bases are TGTGCCAGCAGCCTCAAGACAGGGGGACCGAATGAGCAGTTCTTC. It is translated as CASSLKTGGPNEQFF.

This chain uses TRBV11-2 with TRBJ2-2, with D unresolved. Germline V lookup: CDR1 SGHAT, CDR2 FQNNGV. Trimming left V 5 bases short and J 1 base short, with 8 bases between. The CDR3 extends over 14 amino acids. The CDR3 region has the DNA TGTGCCAGCAGCCCAATACTGAACACCGGGGAGCTGTTTTTT. Amino acids: CASSPILNTGELFF.

In its sample, this clone was seen a few times. The chain couples TRBV10-3 to TRBJ2-1, with D possibly being TRBD1 (8 bases). V was shortened by 0 bases and J by 4 bases, with 28 bases between the two germline ends. The CDR3 extends over 21 amino acids. Germline V gene sequence: CDR1 ENHRY, CDR2 SYGVKD. DNA of the CDR3: TGTGCCATCAGTGAGTCGGGGGGGGGACAGGATTATTTTGATCCATACAATGAGCAGTTCTTC. It encodes CAISESGGGQDYFDPYNEQFF.

The V call is TRBV9, the J call TRBJ1-5, with 8 bases that match TRBD1. Germline loops: CDR1 SGDLS, CDR2 YYNGEE. This CDR3 region has 15 residues. V dropped 4 bases and J dropped 3; count of bases not matched to a gene: 6. The CDR3 protein is CASSWGGQANQPQHF. CDR3 sequence (DNA): TGTGCCAGCAGCTGGGGGGGACAGGCCAATCAGCCCCAGCATTTT.

The rearrangement joins TRBV9 to TRBJ1-3; D gene ambiguous. This CDR3 region has 13 residues. Trimming left V 3 bases short and J 0 bases short, with 4 bases between. Looked up from germline, CDR1 is SGDLS and CDR2 is YYNGEE. As DNA, the CDR3 is TGTGCCAGCAGCGCCAGCTCTGGAAACACCATATATTTT. Translating it yields CASSASSGNTIYF.

The chain employs TRBV5-1 and TRBJ1-1, with 9 bases aligning to TRBD1. CDR1 is SGHRS, CDR2 YFSETQ, per germline. The CDR3 runs 14 residues. The trim removed 5 bases at V and 5 bases at J, leaving 7 bases unmatched. For the CDR3, the DNA is TGCGCCAGCAGGGTAGACAGGGGGGTGACTGAAGCTTTCTTT. Residues: CASRVDRGVTEAFF. Full variable domain (outside the CDR3, taken from reference TRBV5-1 and TRBJ1-1): KAGVTQTPRYLIKTRGQQVTLSCSPISGHRSVSWYQQTPGQGLQFLFEYFSETQRNKGNFPGRFSGRQFSNSRSEMNVSTLELGDSALYLCASRVDRGVTEAFFGQGTRLTVV.

The genes are TRBV7-2 and TRBJ1-4; TRBD1 aligns across 12 bases. Germline values: CDR1 SGHTA, CDR2 FQGNSA. The J segment lost 9 bases and the V segment lost 3 bases, leaving 5 bases of the junction unmatched. The CDR3 covers 15 residues. The CDR3 protein is CASSFSGQGAKKLFF. Here the CDR3 DNA reads TGTGCCAGCAGCTTTTCGGGACAGGGGGCGAAAAAACTGTTTTTT.

The rearrangement joins TRBV10-3 to TRBJ1-5; a weak D match, TRBD1 (6 bases). Germline V gene sequence: CDR1 ENHRY, CDR2 SYGVKD. The CDR3 is 13 amino acids. Trimming took off 8 bases at V and 5 bases at J, with 13 bases between the two ends. The CDR3 DNA is TGTGCCATCCGTCTGGACAGATATCAGCCCCAGCATTTT. It yields the protein CAIRLDRYQPQHF.

The gene calls are TRBV27 and TRBJ2-7, with D perhaps matching TRBD1 (7 bases). Trimming removed 8 bases at V and 3 bases at J, with 20 bases between. This CDR3 region has 15 residues. The germline gives CDR1 MNHEY, CDR2 SMNVEV (reference sequence). CDR3 loop: CASGARQGGIYEQYF. For the CDR3, the DNA is TGTGCCAGCGGAGCCAGACAGGGAGGAATCTACGAGCAGTACTTC.

The chain has TRBV7-3 and TRBJ2-2; the match to TRBD2 covers 10 bases. CDR1 is SGHTA and CDR2 is FQGTGA in the germline V gene. The CDR3 runs 18 residues. The trim removed 5 bases at V and 6 bases at J, leaving 15 bases unmatched. CDR3 in amino acids: CASSPTERGGSSPGELFF. CDR3 nucleotide sequence: TGTGCCAGCAGCCCGACAGAGCGGGGGGGCAGTAGCCCCGGGGAGCTGTTTTTT.

The chain couples TRBV7-3 to TRBJ2-7, with D possibly TRBD2 on 6 matching bases. The CDR3 is 13 amino acids. CDR1 is SGHTA, CDR2 FQGTGA, per germline. V was shortened by 4 bases and J by 7 bases, with 14 bases between the two germline ends. The CDR3 is CASSYGGGGEQYF. CDR3 sequence (DNA): TGTGCCAGCAGCTATGGTGGGGGAGGTGAGCAGTACTTC.

With respect to this clone: The junction does not match germline at one end; this may be a read error. The chain uses TRBV5-4 and TRBJ1-2, with 8 nucleotides matching TRBD1. Looked up from germline, CDR1 is SGHNT and CDR2 is YYREEE (reference sequence). The CDR3 contains 15 residues. CDR3 sequence (DNA): TGTGCCAGCAGGTTGGGACAGGCGATTAACTATGGCTACACCTTC. It specifies CASRLGQAINYGYTF.